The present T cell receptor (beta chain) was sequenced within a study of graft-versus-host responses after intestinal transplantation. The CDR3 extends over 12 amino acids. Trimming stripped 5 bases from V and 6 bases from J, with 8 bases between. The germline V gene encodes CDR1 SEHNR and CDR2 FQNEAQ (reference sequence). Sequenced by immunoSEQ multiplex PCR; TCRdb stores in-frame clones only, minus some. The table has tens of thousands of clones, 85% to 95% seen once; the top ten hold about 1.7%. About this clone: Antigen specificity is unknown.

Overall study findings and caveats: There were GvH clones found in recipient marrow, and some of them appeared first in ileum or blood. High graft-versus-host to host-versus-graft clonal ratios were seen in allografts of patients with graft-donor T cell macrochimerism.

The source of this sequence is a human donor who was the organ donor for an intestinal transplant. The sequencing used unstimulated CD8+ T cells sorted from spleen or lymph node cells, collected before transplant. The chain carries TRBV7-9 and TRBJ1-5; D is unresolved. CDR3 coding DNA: TGTGCCAGCAGCCCCGGGTCTCAGCCCCAGCATTTT. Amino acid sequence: CASSPGSQPQHF.